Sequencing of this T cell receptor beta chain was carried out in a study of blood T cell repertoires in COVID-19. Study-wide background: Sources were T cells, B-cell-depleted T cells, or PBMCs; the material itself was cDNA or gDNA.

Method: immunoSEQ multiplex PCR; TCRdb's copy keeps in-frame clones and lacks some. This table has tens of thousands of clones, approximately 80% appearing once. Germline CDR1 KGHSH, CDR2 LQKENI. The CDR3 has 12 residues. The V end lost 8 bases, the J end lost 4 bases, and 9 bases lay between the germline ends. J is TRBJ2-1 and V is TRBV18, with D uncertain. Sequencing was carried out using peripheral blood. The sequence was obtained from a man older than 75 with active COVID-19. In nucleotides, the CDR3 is TGTGCCAGCACAGAGAGTTACAATGAGCAGTTCTTC. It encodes CASTESYNEQFF.